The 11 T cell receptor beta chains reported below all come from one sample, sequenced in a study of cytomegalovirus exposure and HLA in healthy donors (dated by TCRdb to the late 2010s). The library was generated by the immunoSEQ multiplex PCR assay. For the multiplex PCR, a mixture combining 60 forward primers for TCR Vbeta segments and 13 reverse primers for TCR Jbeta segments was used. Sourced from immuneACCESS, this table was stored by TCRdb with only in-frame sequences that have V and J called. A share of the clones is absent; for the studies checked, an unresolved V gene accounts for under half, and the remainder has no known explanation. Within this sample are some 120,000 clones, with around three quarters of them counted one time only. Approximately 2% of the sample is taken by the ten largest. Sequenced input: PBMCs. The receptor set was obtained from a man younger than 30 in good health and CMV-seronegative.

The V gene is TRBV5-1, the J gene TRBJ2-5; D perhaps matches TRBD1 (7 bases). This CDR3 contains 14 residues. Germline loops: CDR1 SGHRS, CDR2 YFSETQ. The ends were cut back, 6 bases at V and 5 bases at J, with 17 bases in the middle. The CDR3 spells CASKNAAGQETQYF. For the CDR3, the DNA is TGCGCCAGCAAGAATGCGGCGGGACAGGAGACCCAGTACTTC.

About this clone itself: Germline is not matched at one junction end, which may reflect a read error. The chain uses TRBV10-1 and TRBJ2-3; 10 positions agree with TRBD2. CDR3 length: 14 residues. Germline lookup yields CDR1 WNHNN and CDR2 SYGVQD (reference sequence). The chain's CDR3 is CATSSGRITDTQYF. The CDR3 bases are TGCGCCACCAGTAGCGGGAGGATCACAGATACGCAGTATTTT.

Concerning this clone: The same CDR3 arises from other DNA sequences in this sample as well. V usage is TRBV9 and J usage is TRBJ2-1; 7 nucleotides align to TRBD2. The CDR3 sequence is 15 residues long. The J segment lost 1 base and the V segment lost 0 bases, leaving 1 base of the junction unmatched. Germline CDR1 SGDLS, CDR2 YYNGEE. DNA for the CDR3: TGTGCCAGCAGCGTAGGGGGGGGGTCCTACAATGAGCAGTTCTTC. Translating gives CASSVGGGSYNEQFF. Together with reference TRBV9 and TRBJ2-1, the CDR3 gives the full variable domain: DSGVTQTPKHLITATGQRVTLRCSPRSGDLSVYWYQQSLDQGLQFLIQYYNGEERAKGNILERFSAQQFPDLHSELNLSSLELGDSALYFCASSVGGGSYNEQFFGPGTRLTVL.

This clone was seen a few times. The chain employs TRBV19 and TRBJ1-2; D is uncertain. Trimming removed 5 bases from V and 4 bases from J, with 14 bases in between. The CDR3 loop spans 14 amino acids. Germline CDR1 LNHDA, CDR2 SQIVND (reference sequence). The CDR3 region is CASSRRESVYGYTF. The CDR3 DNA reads TGTGCCAGTAGTCGCCGGGAGTCGGTCTATGGCTACACCTTC.

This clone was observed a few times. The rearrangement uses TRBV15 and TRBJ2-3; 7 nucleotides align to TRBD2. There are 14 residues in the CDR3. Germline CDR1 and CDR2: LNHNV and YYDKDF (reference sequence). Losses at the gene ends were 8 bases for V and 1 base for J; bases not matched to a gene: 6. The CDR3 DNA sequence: TGTGCCACCCTAAGCGGGACCGGCACAGATACGCAGTATTTT. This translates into CATLSGTGTDTQYF.

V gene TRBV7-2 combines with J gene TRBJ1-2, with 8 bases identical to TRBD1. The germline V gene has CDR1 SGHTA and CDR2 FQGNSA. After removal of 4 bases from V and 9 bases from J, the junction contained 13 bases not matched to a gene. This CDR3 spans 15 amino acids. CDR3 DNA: TGTGCCAGCAGCTCGTTCCGGGACAGGAGAGAGAGCTACACCTTC. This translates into CASSSFRDRRESYTF.

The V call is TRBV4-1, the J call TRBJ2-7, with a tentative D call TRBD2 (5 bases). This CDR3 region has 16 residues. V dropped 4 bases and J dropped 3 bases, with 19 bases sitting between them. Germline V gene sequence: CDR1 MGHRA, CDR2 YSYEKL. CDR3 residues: CASSLSWRKRYYEQYF. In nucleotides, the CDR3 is TGCGCCAGCAGCCTAAGTTGGCGTAAGCGGTACTACGAGCAGTACTTC.

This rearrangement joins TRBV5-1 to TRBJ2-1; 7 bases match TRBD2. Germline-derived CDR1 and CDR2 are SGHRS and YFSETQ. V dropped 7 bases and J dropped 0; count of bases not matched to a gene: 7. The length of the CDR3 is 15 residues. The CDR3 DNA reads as TGCGCCAGCTACCCGGGGGGAAGCTCCTACAATGAGCAGTTCTTC. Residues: CASYPGGSSYNEQFF.

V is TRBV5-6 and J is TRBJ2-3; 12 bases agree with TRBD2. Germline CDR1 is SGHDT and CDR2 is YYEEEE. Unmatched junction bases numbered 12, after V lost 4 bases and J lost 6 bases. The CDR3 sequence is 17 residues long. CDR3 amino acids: CASSNEGLAGSIDTQYF. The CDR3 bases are TGTGCCAGCAGCAACGAGGGACTAGCGGGTTCTATCGATACGCAGTATTTT.

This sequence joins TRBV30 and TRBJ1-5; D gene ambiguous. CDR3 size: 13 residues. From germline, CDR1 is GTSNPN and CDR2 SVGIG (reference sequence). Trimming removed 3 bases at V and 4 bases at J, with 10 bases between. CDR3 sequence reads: CAWRDDGNQPQHF. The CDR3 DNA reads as TGTGCCTGGAGAGATGACGGGAATCAGCCCCAGCATTTT.

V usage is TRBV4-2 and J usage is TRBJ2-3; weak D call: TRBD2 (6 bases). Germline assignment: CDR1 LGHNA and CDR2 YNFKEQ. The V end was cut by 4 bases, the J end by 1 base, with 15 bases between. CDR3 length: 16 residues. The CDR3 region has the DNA TGTGCCAGCAGCCCCTACGATGCTAGCGGCACAGATACGCAGTATTTT. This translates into CASSPYDASGTDTQYF.